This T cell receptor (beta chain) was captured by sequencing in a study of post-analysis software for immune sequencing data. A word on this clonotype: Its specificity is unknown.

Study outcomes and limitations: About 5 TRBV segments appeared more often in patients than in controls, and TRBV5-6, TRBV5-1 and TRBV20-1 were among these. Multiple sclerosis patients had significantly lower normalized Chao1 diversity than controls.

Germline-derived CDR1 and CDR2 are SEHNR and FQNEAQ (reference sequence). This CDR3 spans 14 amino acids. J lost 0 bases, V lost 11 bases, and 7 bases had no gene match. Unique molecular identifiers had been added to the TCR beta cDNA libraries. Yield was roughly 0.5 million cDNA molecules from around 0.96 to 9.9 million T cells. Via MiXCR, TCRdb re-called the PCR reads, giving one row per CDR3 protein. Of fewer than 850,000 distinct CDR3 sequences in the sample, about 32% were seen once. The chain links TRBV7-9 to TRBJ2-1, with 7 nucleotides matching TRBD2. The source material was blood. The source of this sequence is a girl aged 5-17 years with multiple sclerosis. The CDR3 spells CAGRAAGSYNEQFF. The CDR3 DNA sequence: TGTGCCGGGAGGGCGGCGGGCTCCTACAATGAGCAGTTCTTC.